Below, one TCR beta chain is given with its context. The data derive from a study of T cell clones after liver transplantation. Assay: immunoSEQ multiplex PCR; the TCRdb copy retains only in-frame clones and omits some. The table shows about 15,000 clones, with about nine tenths occurring only once. Trimming took 2 bases from V and 6 from J, leaving 21 bases between them. The CDR3 is 17 amino acids. CDR1 and CDR2 (germline): PRHDT, FYEKMQ (reference sequence). The rearrangement links TRBV13 to TRBJ2-3, with TRBD1 as a possible D gene (6 bases). Source: CD8+ T cells from blood, taken before liver transplant. The receptor was isolated from a human donor who received a liver transplant. The CDR3, as DNA: TGTGCCAGCAGCTTATGGAGTGGAGGAACTAGGGGGGATACGCAGTATTTT. Translating gives CASSLWSGGTRGDTQYF. Supplemented by reference TRBV13 and TRBJ2-3, the full variable domain reads AAGVIQSPRHLIKEKRETATLKCYPIPRHDTVYWYQQGPGQDPQFLISFYEKMQSDKGSIPDRFSAQQFSDYHSELNMSSLELGDSALYFCASSLWSGGTRGDTQYFGPGTRLTVL.